Below, one T cell receptor (beta chain) is given with its context. The data were obtained in a study of blood T cell repertoires in COVID-19. As for the study in general: PBMCs, B-cell-depleted T cells, or T cells provided the cDNA or gDNA that made up the material.

Libraries were prepared by immunoSEQ multiplex PCR; TCRdb keeps only in-frame clonotypes and omits some of them. The table lists about 74,000 clones, about 83% of them singletons. From germline, CDR1 is LNHDA and CDR2 SQIVND (reference sequence). Losses at the gene ends were 9 bases for V and 5 bases for J; bases not matched to a gene: 13. CDR3 length: 15 residues. Sequenced sample: peripheral blood. The sequence derives from a man in his 70s with acute or convalescent COVID-19. The chain is built from TRBV19 and TRBJ1-1, with 9 bases that match TRBD1. CDR3 region: CARTGTGTRGTEAFF. In DNA, the CDR3 is TGTGCCAGAACCGGGACAGGGACCCGTGGGACTGAAGCTTTCTTT.